This T cell receptor beta chain is from a study of shared clonotypes between healthy human individuals. Points from the study as a whole: The naive CD4 repertoires of several donors were compared, and approximately 4.7% of clonotypes were shared.

Looked up from germline, CDR1 is MDHEN and CDR2 is SYDVKM. V was trimmed by 10 bases and J by 2 bases, leaving 14 bases between them. CDR3 length: 13 amino acids. Comments on this clone: The antigen is unknown.

Produced via immunoSEQ multiplex PCR; TCRdb's table is partial and in-frame only. The profile shows a few million clones, approximately 94% of them singletons. V is TRBV28 and J is TRBJ1-2; possible D gene TRBD1, 6 bases. The receptor's source is a man between 18 and 29 years old in good health. Material for sequencing was naive CD4+ T cells sorted from blood. Subset defined: CD45RA+ positively selected. The CDR3 protein is CATLPGTNYGYTF. The DNA of the CDR3 is TGTGCCACCCTGCCCGGGACAAACTATGGCTACACCTTC.